This TCR beta chain was sequenced in a study of T cells after yellow fever vaccination. One entry per CDR3 protein results from TCRdb running MiXCR on the 5' RACE reads. The sample lists roughly 85,000 distinct CDR3 sequences, approximately 12% occurring once. This CDR3 comprises 14 residues. V dropped 5 bases and J dropped 0 bases, with 11 bases sitting between them. Looked up from germline, CDR1 is MGHRA and CDR2 is YSYEKL. This clonotype was seen more than once but under ten times. Overall study findings and caveats: Clonotypes shared by both compartments, CD4 and CD8, made up a small share.

The rearrangement links TRBV4-1 to TRBJ2-7, with unresolved D. This specimen was CD8+ T cells not binding an NS4B(214-222) dextramer, sorted from PBMCs, taken 21 days after the first yellow fever vaccination. This TCR was recovered from a man between 18 and 35 years old who received the YFV17D yellow fever vaccine. CDR3 DNA sequence: TGCGCCAGCAGCAAATCGACGGGCTCCTACGAGCAGTACTTC. The encoded protein is CASSKSTGSYEQYF.